The T cell receptor beta chain under discussion was sequenced for a study of blood T cell repertoires in COVID-19. Assay: immunoSEQ multiplex PCR; the TCRdb copy retains only in-frame clones and omits some. The sample includes a few hundred thousand clones, roughly 90% seen only once; the top ten take roughly 1.2%. V lost 4 bases to trimming and J lost 7 bases, with 11 bases between them. The CDR3 length is 13 residues. In this sample, this clone turned up a few times. The chain couples TRBV12-3 or TRBV12-4 to TRBJ2-1; D is unclear. Sequencing was done on a sample of peripheral blood. This receptor was taken from a man aged 35 to 55 with acute or convalescent COVID-19. The CDR3: CASSSFAENEQFF. The CDR3 nucleotides read TGTGCCAGCAGTTCCTTCGCGGAAAATGAGCAGTTCTTC.